This T cell receptor beta chain was captured by sequencing in a study of shared clonotypes between healthy human individuals. Study findings and constraints: Incomplete sequencing of sorted subsets was indicated by rarefaction despite large depth. Generally, naive subsets (rather than memory subsets) showed larger estimated richness. Sampling involved blood alone; tissue repertoires likely differ.

The naive CD8 population came from CD45RO-negative cells selected for CCR7, without terminally differentiated effector memory CD45RA+ cells. From germline, CDR1 is KGHSH and CDR2 LQKENI. V was clipped by 1 base and J by 0 bases; unmatched bases: 11. The CDR3 totals 19 residues. A remark on this clone: The antigen remains unidentified.

The protocol was immunoSEQ multiplex PCR, while the TCRdb copy is restricted to in-frame clones and leaves out a portion. The sample lists some 2,100,000 clones, about 92% occurring once. Material: naive CD8+ T cells from PBMCs. The V and J genes are TRBV18 and TRBJ2-2, with TRBD2 matching 7 bases. This clonotype was sampled from a young man in good health. Some clones in this sample may be carry-over from other donors' samples. CDR3 sequence reads: CASSPRALADSANTGELFF. As DNA, the CDR3 is TGTGCCAGCTCACCACGTGCTCTAGCGGATAGCGCGAACACCGGGGAGCTGTTTTTT.